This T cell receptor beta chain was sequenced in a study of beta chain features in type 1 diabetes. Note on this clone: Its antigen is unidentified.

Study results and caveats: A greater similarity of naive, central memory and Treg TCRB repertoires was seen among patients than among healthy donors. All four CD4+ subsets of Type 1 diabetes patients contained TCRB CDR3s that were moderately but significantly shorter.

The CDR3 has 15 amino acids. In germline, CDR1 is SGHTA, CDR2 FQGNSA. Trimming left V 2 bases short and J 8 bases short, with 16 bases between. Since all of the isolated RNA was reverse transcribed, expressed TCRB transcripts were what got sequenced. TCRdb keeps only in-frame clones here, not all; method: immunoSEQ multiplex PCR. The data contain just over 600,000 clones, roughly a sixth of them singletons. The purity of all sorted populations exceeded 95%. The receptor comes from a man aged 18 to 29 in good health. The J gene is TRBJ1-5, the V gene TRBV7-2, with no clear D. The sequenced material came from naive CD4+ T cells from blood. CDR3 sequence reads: CASSLSGGRVEPQHF. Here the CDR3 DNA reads TGTGCCAGCAGCTTAAGTGGAGGGCGGGTTGAGCCCCAGCATTTT.